This entry lists 27 T cell receptor beta chains sequenced from one sample in a study of control samples from healthy donors and cancer patients. The method was immunoSEQ multiplex PCR; TCRdb's version includes in-frame clones alone and lacks a portion of them. The table lists around 41,000 clones, about four fifths of them singletons. The sequenced sample consisted of PBMCs. These TCRs come from a woman between 55 and 75 years old with lung cancer.

This clone was found once. The genes are TRBV5-8 and TRBJ2-7; D possibly corresponds to TRBD1 (5 bases). Germline V lookup: CDR1 SGHTS, CDR2 YDEGEE. V lost 2 bases and J 6 bases, leaving 9 bases between the germline ends. This CDR3 region has 12 residues. The CDR3 nucleotides read TGTGCCAGCAGCTTCGCAGGGCGCGAGCAGTACTTC. Protein: CASSFAGREQYF.

The CDR3 DNA is TGTGCCAGCAGCAAAGTAGAGGGGTTTTCCACCGGGGAGCTGTTTTTT. It yields the protein CASSKVEGFSTGELFF. The genes are TRBV21-1 and TRBJ2-2. TRBV21-1 is listed as a pseudogene. This CDR3 contains 16 residues.

CDR3 loop: CASSSRGQPQHF. CDR3 nucleotides: TGTGCCAGCAGCTCCAGGGGCCAGCCCCAGCATTTT. The chain recombines TRBV9 with TRBJ1-5; D possibly corresponds to TRBD1 (6 bases). V lost 4 bases to trimming and J lost 7 bases, with 9 bases between them. Per the germline V gene, CDR1 is SGDLS and CDR2 is YYNGEE. This CDR3 has 12 amino acids.

Turning to this clone: Mismatch with germline at one junction end may stem from a read error. The rearrangement links TRBV30 to TRBJ1-4, with a weak D call TRBD1 (6 bases). Germline V gene lookup returns CDR1 GTSNPN and CDR2 SVGIG (reference sequence). This CDR3 has 12 amino acids. This CDR3 is CAFALRGTPGAF. In DNA form, the CDR3 reads TGTGCCTTCGCCCTTCGTGGGACCCCGGGGGCATTT. Variable domain in full (rest from reference TRBV30 and TRBJ1-4): SQTIHQWPATLVQPVGSPLSLECTVEGTSNPNLYWYRQAAGRGLQLLFYSVGIGQISSEVPQNLSASRPQDRQFILSSKKLLLSDSGFYLCAFALRGTPGAFGSGTQLSVL.

The chain carries TRBV7-2 and TRBJ2-3; 8 nucleotides align to TRBD1. The germline V gene encodes CDR1 SGHTA and CDR2 FQGNSA. This CDR3 region has 15 residues. V lost 5 bases to trimming and J lost 7 bases; unmatched junction nucleotides: 11. The CDR3 coding sequence is TGTGCCAGCAGCCCACAGGCAGGGGGCCCGCATACGCAGTATTTT. It codes for CASSPQAGGPHTQYF.

The table lists this clone with a few counts. The V call is TRBV5-4, the J call TRBJ1-1; D is uncertain. The CDR3 sequence is 14 residues long. V shed 2 bases and J shed 6 bases, with 14 bases lying between them. Germline CDR1 SGHNT, CDR2 YYREEE (reference sequence). The CDR3 DNA sequence: TGTGCCAGCAGCTTCGCCGGGTTCGCATCTGAAGCTTTCTTT. Its translation: CASSFAGFASEAFF.

This clone was seen only a few times. The chain joins TRBV6-5 to TRBJ2-3; D is perhaps TRBD1 (7 bases). There are 14 residues in the CDR3. V was trimmed by 9 bases and J by 2 bases, leaving 15 bases between them. Germline V gives CDR1 MNHEY, CDR2 SVGAGI. The CDR3 sequence is CASRRDSFTDTQYF. The CDR3, as DNA: TGTGCCAGTCGGCGGGACAGCTTCACAGATACGCAGTATTTT.

This chain uses TRBV18 with TRBJ1-1; no definite D call. This CDR3 has 13 amino acids. Germline V gives CDR1 KGHSH, CDR2 LQKENI. V was clipped by 1 base and J by 5 bases, with 8 bases between them. The CDR3 DNA reads TGTGCCAGCTCACCACAATCCCTGACTGAAGCTTTCTTT. Amino acid sequence: CASSPQSLTEAFF.

The V gene is TRBV9, the J gene TRBJ1-5; maybe TRBD1 (6 bases). V lost 0 bases and J lost 5, with 9 bases in between. There are 14 residues in the CDR3. CDR1 and CDR2 (germline): SGDLS, YYNGEE. The CDR3 bases are TGTGCCAGCAGCGTAGGGTCAGGGGATCAGCCCCAGCATTTT. This encodes CASSVGSGDQPQHF.

The chain has TRBV9 and TRBJ2-3; no definite D call. Germline V gene data show CDR1 as SGDLS and CDR2 as YYNGEE. The length of the CDR3 is 15 residues. V was clipped by 0 bases and J by 6 bases, with 14 bases between them. Here the CDR3 DNA reads TGTGCCAGCAGCGTAGATCCCCAGCCTAGGGATACGCAGTATTTT. This codes for CASSVDPQPRDTQYF.

Details on this clone: This sample includes further DNA sequences coding for the same CDR3. V usage is TRBV19 and J usage is TRBJ2-3; 8 positions match TRBD2. J gave up 2 bases and V 3 bases, and 7 bases lay outside the gene matches. The CDR3 consists of 16 residues. Germline-derived CDR1 and CDR2 are LNHDA and SQIVND (reference sequence). CDR3: CASSIGGGGLTDTQYF. In DNA, the CDR3 is TGTGCCAGTAGTATCGGGGGCGGGGGGCTCACAGATACGCAGTATTTT.

This chain joins TRBV3-1 (or the pseudogene TRBV3-2) and TRBJ1-5; 7 nucleotides match TRBD1. Germline-derived CDR1 and CDR2 are LGHDT and YNNKEL (reference sequence). V lost 5 bases to trimming and J lost 3 bases; unmatched junction nucleotides: 4. The CDR3 extends over 14 amino acids. The CDR3 bases are TGTGCCAGCAGCTTCGGGACAGCCAATCAGCCCCAGCATTTT. Translation: CASSFGTANQPQHF.

The V and J genes are TRBV18 and TRBJ1-1; D unclear. V lost 0 bases, J lost 1 base, and 9 bases lay in between. Germline assignment: CDR1 KGHSH and CDR2 LQKENI. This CDR3 has 15 amino acids. The CDR3 nucleotides are TGTGCCAGCTCACCACCGGGCAGCCCGAACACTGAAGCTTTCTTT. It yields the protein CASSPPGSPNTEAFF.

This clone came up once. V and J are TRBV15 and TRBJ2-3, with 12 bases aligning to TRBD1. The CDR3 sequence is 16 residues long. From germline, CDR1 is LNHNV and CDR2 YYDKDF (reference sequence). The ends lost 5 bases at V and 7 bases at J; junction bases unmatched: 10. This CDR3 is CATSFHPGQGAHTQYF. The CDR3 DNA follows: TGTGCCACCAGCTTTCACCCGGGACAGGGGGCGCATACGCAGTATTTT.

This rearrangement joins TRBV15 to TRBJ2-1; perhaps TRBD2 as D (5 bases). Looked up from germline, CDR1 is LNHNV and CDR2 is YYDKDF (reference sequence). The V end was cut by 5 bases, the J end by 2 bases, with 13 bases between. The CDR3 runs 15 residues. The CDR3 DNA is TGTGCCACCAGCGAGGAGGCGGGTACCTACAATGAGCAGTTCTTC. Protein sequence: CATSEEAGTYNEQFF.

This clone has just a few counts. The chain has TRBV10-1 and TRBJ1-2, with D hard to call. Germline CDR1 is WNHNN and CDR2 is SYGVQD (reference sequence). The CDR3 contains 14 residues. Trimming pared 4 bases from V and 8 bases from J, leaving 17 bases between. CDR3 sequence (DNA): TGCGCCAGCAGTGGGCTCCGGACTACGGACGGCTACACCTTC. Its protein product is CASSGLRTTDGYTF.

The V gene is TRBV6-5, the J gene TRBJ1-2; D is perhaps TRBD1 (6 bases). Germline CDR1 reads MNHEY; CDR2 reads SVGAGI. This CDR3 comprises 13 residues. V was cut by 5 bases and J by 7 bases, with 14 bases left in between. The CDR3 DNA reads TGTGCCAGCAGTAGCAGGGGAGTAGGTGGCTACACCTTC. Translating it yields CASSSRGVGGYTF.

The chain couples TRBV12-3 or TRBV12-4 to TRBJ2-5, with D perhaps being TRBD1 or TRBD2 (6 bases each). V was cut by 6 bases and J by 5 bases, with 13 bases left in between. The CDR3 contains 13 residues. This CDR3 is CASSSTGRETQYF. CDR3 nucleotide sequence: TGTGCCAGCAGCAGCACAGGGAGGGAGACCCAGTACTTC.

V gene TRBV9 combines with J gene TRBJ2-2; weak D call: TRBD1 (5 bases). The CDR3 is 15 residues long. Germline V gene data show CDR1 as SGDLS and CDR2 as YYNGEE. Trimming took 5 bases from V and 14 from J, leaving 25 bases between them. CDR3 amino acids: CASSLLDRPIDELFF. In DNA form, the CDR3 reads TGTGCCAGCAGTCTCCTCGACAGACCCATTGATGAACTGTTTTTT. The whole variable domain, remainder taken from reference TRBV9 and TRBJ2-2, is DSGVTQTPKHLITATGQRVTLRCSPRSGDLSVYWYQQSLDQGLQFLIQYYNGEERAKGNILERFSAQQFPDLHSELNLSSLELGDSALYFCASSLLDRPIDELFFGEGSRLTVL.

The genes are TRBV6-5 and TRBJ2-1; 8 positions agree with TRBD1. J lost 5 bases, V lost 6 bases, and 6 bases had no gene match. The germline V gene has CDR1 MNHEY and CDR2 SVGAGI. This CDR3 region has 14 residues. For the CDR3, the DNA is TGTGCCAGCAGCCGCGGACAGGGCCACAATGAGCAGTTCTTC. Translated, it gives CASSRGQGHNEQFF.

The chain joins TRBV5-1 to TRBJ2-2; D is unresolved. Per germline, CDR1 SGHRS and CDR2 YFSETQ. This CDR3 spans 14 amino acids. The V end lost 3 bases, the J end lost 0 bases, and 6 bases lay between the germline ends. As DNA, the CDR3 is TGCGCCAGCAGCTCCGGGTCGAACACCGGGGAGCTGTTTTTT. Amino acid sequence: CASSSGSNTGELFF.

The chain employs TRBV5-1 and TRBJ1-1; unclear D gene. CDR1 SGHRS and CDR2 YFSETQ come from the germline V gene. Trimming took 2 bases from V and 4 from J, leaving 12 bases between them. CDR3 length equals 14 residues. The CDR3 DNA reads as TGCGCCAGCAGCTTCCTGGGCGCCGGCACTGAAGCTTTCTTT. This codes for CASSFLGAGTEAFF.

This clone showed up just a few times. This chain links TRBV18 with TRBJ1-3; TRBD1 matches at 8 bases. The V segment lost 3 bases and the J segment 3 bases; nucleotides outside the gene matches: 7. The CDR3 loop spans 16 amino acids. Germline V gene lookup returns CDR1 KGHSH and CDR2 LQKENI. The CDR3 coding sequence is TGTGCCAGCTCACCGGGGAACAGGGGGAGTGGAAACACCATATATTTT. Translated: CASSPGNRGSGNTIYF.

The V and J genes are TRBV2 and TRBJ2-3; the D is unclear. CDR1 is SNHLY and CDR2 is FYNNEI in the germline V gene. The CDR3 is made up of 14 amino acids. Trimming took off 5 bases at V and 3 bases at J, with 12 bases between the two ends. The CDR3 sequence is CASSLRPGTDTQYF. The DNA for the CDR3 is TGTGCCAGCAGTCTTAGACCAGGTACAGATACGCAGTATTTT. The whole variable domain, filled in from reference TRBV2 and TRBJ2-3, reads EPEVTQTPSHQVTQMGQEVILRCVPISNHLYFYWYRQILGQKVEFLVSFYNNEISEKSEIFDDQFSVERPDGSNFTLKIRSTKLEDSAMYFCASSLRPGTDTQYFGPGTRLTVL.

The chain carries TRBV5-1 and TRBJ1-3, with D tentatively TRBD1 (6 bases). Per germline, CDR1 SGHRS and CDR2 YFSETQ. The V end was cut by 0 bases, the J end by 2 bases, with 12 bases between. The CDR3 spans 16 residues. The chain's CDR3 is CASSLDFGGTGNTIYF. CDR3 bases: TGCGCCAGCAGCTTGGATTTTGGGGGCACTGGAAACACCATATATTTT.

The chain is built from TRBV7-9 and TRBJ1-5; 8 bases line up with TRBD1. Germline CDR1 SEHNR, CDR2 FQNEAQ (reference sequence). This CDR3 contains 15 residues. Trimming took 3 bases from V and 5 from J; bases not matched to a gene: 6. CDR3 amino acids: CASSFGQGIYQPQHF. Written as DNA, the CDR3 is TGTGCCAGCAGCTTTGGACAGGGAATTTATCAGCCCCAGCATTTT.

CDR3 sequence (DNA): TGTGCCAGCAGCTTGCCAGGTTCTGGGGCCAACGTCCTGACTTTC. Translating it yields CASSLPGSGANVLTF. V and J are TRBV5-4 and TRBJ2-6; D uncertain. CDR1 is SGHNT and CDR2 is YYREEE in the germline V gene (reference sequence). The length of the CDR3 is 15 residues. V lost 1 base and J lost 1, with 6 bases in between.